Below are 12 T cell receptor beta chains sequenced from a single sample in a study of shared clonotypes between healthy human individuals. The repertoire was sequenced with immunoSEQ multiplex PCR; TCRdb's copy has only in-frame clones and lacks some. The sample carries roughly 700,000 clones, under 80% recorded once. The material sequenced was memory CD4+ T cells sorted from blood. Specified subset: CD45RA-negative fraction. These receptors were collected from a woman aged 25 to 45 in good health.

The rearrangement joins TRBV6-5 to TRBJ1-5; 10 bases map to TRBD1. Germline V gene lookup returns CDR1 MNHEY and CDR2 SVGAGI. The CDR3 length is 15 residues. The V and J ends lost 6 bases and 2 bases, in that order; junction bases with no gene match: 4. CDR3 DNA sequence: TGTGCCAGCAGACGAGGGACAGGGGGCAATCAGCCCCAGCATTTT. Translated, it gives CASRRGTGGNQPQHF.

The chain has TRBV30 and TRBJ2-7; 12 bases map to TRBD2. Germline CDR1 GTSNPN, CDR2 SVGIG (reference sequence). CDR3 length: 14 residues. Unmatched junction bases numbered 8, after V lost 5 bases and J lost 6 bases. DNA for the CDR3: TGTGCCTGGCGACTAGCGGGAGCCAGTGGCGAGCAGTACTTC. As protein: CAWRLAGASGEQYF.

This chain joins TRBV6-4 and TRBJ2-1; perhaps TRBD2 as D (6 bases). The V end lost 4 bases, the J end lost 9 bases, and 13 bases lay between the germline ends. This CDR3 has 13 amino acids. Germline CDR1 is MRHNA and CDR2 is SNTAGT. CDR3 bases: TGTGCCAGCAGTGTCGTGGGAGGAGGTGAGCAGTTCTTC. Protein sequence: CASSVVGGGEQFF.

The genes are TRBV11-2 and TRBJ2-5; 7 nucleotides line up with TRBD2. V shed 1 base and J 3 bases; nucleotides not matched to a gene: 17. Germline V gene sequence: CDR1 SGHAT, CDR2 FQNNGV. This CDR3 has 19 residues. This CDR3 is CASSLVRQSAGLAEETQYF. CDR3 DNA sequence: TGTGCCAGCAGCTTAGTGAGACAGTCAGCGGGACTCGCGGAAGAGACCCAGTACTTC. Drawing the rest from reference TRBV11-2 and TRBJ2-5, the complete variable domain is EAGVAQSPRYKIIEKRQSVAFWCNPISGHATLYWYQQILGQGPKLLIQFQNNGVVDDSQLPKDRFSAERLKGVDSTLKIQPAKLEDSAVYLCASSLVRQSAGLAEETQYFGPGTRLLVL.

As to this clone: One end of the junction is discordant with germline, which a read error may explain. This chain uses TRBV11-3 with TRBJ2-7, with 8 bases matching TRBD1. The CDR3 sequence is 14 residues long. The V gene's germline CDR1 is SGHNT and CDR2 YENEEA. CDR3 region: CASSLYPRDRLANF. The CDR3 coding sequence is TGTGCCAGCAGCTTATATCCCCGGGACAGGCTTGCGAACTTC.

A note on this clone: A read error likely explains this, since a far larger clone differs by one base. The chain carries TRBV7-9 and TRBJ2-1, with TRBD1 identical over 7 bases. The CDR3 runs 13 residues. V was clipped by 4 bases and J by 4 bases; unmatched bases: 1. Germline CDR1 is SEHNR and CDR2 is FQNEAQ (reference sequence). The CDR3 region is CASSSGQYNEQFF. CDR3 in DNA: TGTGCCAGCAGCTCGGGACAGTACAATGAGCAGTTCTTC.

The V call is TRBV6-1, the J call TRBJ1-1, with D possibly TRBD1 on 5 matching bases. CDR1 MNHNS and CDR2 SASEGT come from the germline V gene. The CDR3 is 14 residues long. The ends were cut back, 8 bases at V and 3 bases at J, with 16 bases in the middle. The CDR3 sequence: CASLRQGVDTEAFF. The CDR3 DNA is TGTGCCAGCCTCCGTCAGGGAGTAGACACTGAAGCTTTCTTT.

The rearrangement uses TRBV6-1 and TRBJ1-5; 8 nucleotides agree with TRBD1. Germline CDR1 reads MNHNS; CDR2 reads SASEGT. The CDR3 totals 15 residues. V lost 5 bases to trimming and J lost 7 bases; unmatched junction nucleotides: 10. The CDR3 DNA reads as TGTGCCAGCAGTAAGGCCCCGACAGGGGACCAGCCCCAGCATTTT. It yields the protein CASSKAPTGDQPQHF.

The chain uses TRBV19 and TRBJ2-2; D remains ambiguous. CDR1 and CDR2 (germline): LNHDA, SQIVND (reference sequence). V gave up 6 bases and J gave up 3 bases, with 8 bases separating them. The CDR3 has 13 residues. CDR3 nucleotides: TGTGCCAGTAGGGTAGTATACACCGGGGAGCTGTTTTTT. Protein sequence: CASRVVYTGELFF.

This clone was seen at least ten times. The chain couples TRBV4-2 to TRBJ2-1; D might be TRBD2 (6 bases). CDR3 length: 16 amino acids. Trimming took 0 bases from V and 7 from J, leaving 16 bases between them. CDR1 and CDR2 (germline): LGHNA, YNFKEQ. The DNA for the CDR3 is TGTGCCAGCAGCCAAGATTTCGGGACTGGGGGGAATGAGCAGTTCTTC. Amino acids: CASSQDFGTGGNEQFF.

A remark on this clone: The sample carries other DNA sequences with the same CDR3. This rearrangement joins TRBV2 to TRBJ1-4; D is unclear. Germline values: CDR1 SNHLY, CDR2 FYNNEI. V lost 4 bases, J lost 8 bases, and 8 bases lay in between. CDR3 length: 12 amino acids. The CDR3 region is CASSGIGEKLFF. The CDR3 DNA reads TGTGCCAGCAGTGGAATAGGGGAAAAACTGTTTTTT.

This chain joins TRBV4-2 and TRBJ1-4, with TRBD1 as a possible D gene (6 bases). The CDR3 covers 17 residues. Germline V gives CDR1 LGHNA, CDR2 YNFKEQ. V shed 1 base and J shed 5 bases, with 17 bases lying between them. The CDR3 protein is CASSQARGRQYNEKLFF. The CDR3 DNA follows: TGTGCCAGCAGCCAAGCCCGGGGGCGACAGTACAATGAAAAACTGTTTTTT.